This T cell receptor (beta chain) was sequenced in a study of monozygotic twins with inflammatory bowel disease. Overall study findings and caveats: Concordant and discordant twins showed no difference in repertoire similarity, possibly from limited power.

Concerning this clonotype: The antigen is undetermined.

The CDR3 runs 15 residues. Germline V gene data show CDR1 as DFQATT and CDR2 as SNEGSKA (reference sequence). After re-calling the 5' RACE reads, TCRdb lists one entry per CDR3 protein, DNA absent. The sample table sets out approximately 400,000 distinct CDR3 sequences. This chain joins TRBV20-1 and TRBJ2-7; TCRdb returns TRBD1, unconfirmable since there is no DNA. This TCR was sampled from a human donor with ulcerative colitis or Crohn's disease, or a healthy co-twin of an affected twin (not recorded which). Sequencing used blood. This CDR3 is CSARDRGTGKYEQYF.